This T cell receptor (beta chain) appears in the sequencing data of a study of blood T cell repertoires in COVID-19 (dated by TCRdb to 2018 to 2020). Regarding the research as a whole: Samples covering the acute and convalescent phases of COVID-19 were provided by collaborators in the United States, Italy and Spain. The dataset comprised deeply sampled blood TCRbeta repertoires from subjects exposed to, actively infected with, or recovered from COVID-19. Sample metadata almost always included a de-identified subject ID, COVID-19 status, age in years and sex. The repertoires were released in a freely available public database meant as a resource for research on the immune response to SARS-CoV-2. The material from the prospective study consisted of cDNA or gDNA derived from T cells, B-cell-depleted T cells, or PBMCs. The samples were drawn from two sources: the first 160 participants of the ongoing ImmuneRACE study, and 1,254 subjects contributed by 6 global collaborators. HLA class I and class II types, where available, came from metadata supplied by the sample provider rather than from assay-based typing. The paper's findings and limits, for the study overall: The quantity of clinical and demographic metadata differed by source and by participant and was supplied without curation.

In the prospective study, participants were roughly 18 to 95 years old, resided in about two dozen geographic areas of the United States, and were enrolled through a virtual design. Cohort assignment in the prospective study relied on participant-reported clinical history from a screening survey and a study questionnaire. ImmuneRACE Cohort 3 recovered participants were defined by two consecutive negative NP/OP PCR tests, healthcare professional clearance, or symptom resolution. In the prospective study, whole blood, serum and a nasopharyngeal or oropharyngeal swab were collected from each participant by mobile phlebotomists. Prospective study participants could optionally give additional blood draws and questionnaires over an approximately two-month period. Before DNA extraction, prospective study blood samples were shipped either frozen or at room temperature. Note on this clone: The specificity of this receptor is unknown. One base away there is no much larger clone; base qualities are not given.

CDR1 and CDR2 are drawn from the germline V gene: SGHTA, FQGNSA. V is reduced by 3 bases and J by 4 bases, leaving a spacing of 18 bases between them. The cysteine opens and the phenylalanine closes a CDR3 of 16 amino acids. Only CDR3 DNA is held: 48 bases, read in frame from base 1. The immunoSEQ Assay, a bias-controlled multiplex PCR, was used to amplify TCRbeta CDR3 regions from genomic DNA. Under the source paper's analysis protocol: The number of nucleated cells in each sample was estimated from the amplification of reference gene primers within the assay. To quantify the absolute abundance of each unique TCRbeta CDR3 rearrangement, sequence reads were collapsed and filtered. For each sample, productive Simpson clonality was calculated as the square root of Simpson's diversity index over productive rearrangements. TCRdb's version of the immuneACCESS table is confined to in-frame rearrangements and falls short of the full clone set. An unresolved V gene accounts for under half of the shortfall where checked; the remainder is of unknown origin. For V, J and clone size, that table is used; D and trimming come from the DNA. The sample yields a few hundred thousand clones; about 85% were counted once. The ten most abundant clones make up about 6% of the sample.

Sequenced: PBMCs or T cells enriched from blood (not recorded which). The chain uses TRBV7-2 and TRBJ1-2, with the D gene uncertain. The TCR sequence derives from a woman in her 30s who had recovered from COVID-19. The CDR3 sequence is CASSLDLALLGYGYTF. The DNA reads as follows: TGTGCCAGCAGCTTGGACCTGGCGCTACTAGGCTATGGCTACACCTTC.